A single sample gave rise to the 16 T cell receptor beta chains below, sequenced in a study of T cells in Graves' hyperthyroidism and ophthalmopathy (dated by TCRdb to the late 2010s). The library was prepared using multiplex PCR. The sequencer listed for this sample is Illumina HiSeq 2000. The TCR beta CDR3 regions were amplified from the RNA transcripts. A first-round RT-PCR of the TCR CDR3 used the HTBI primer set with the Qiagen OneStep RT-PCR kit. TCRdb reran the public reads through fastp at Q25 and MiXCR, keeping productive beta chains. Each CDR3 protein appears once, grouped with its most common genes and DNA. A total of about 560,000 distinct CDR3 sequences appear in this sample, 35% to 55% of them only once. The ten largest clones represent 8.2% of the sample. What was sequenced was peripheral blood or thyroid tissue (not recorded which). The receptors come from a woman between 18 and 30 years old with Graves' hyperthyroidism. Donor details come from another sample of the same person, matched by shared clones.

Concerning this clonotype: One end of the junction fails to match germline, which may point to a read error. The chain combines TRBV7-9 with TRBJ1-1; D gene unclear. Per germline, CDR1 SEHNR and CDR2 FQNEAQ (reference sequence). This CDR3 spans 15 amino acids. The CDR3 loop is CASSLAPTGNTEAFF. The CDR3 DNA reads TGTGCCAGCAGTTTAGCCCCGACTGGGAACACTGAAGCTTTCTTT.

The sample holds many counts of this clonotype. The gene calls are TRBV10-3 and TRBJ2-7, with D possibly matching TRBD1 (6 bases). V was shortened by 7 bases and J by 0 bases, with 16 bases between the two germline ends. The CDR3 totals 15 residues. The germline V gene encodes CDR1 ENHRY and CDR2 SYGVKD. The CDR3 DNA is TGTGCCATCATGAGTTTAGGACAGAGCTCCTACGAGCAGTACTTC. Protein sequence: CAIMSLGQSSYEQYF.

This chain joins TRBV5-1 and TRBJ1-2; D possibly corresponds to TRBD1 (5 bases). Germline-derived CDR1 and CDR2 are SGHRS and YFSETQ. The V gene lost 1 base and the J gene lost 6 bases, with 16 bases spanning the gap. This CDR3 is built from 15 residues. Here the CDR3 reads CASSLMDTLSHGYTF. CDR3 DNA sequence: TGCGCCAGCAGCTTGATGGACACTCTCTCTCATGGCTACACCTTC.

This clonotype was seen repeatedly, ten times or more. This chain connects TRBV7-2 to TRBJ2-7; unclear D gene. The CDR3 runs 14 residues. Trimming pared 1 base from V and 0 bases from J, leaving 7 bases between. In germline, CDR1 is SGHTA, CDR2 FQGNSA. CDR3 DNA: TGTGCCAGCAGCTTAGGGCTAGTCTCCTACGAGCAGTACTTC. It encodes CASSLGLVSYEQYF.

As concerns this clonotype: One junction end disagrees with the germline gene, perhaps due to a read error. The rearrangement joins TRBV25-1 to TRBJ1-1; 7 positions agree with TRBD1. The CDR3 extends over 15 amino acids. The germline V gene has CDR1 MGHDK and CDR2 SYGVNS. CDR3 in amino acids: CASSQTGKGGTEAFF. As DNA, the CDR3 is TGCGCCAGCAGCCAGACAGGGAAAGGAGGCACTGAAGCTTTCTTT.

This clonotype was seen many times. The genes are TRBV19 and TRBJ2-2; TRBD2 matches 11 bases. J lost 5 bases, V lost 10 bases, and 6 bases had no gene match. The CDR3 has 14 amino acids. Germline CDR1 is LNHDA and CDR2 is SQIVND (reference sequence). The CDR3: CATRLAGSTGELFF. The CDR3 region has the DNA TGTGCCACCAGACTAGCGGGATCAACCGGGGAGCTGTTTTTT. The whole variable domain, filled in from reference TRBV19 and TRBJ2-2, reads DGGITQSPKYLFRKEGQNVTLSCEQNLNHDAMYWYRQDPGQGLRLIYYSQIVNDFQKGDIAEGYSVSREKKESFPLTVTSAQKNPTAFYLCATRLAGSTGELFFGEGSRLTVL.

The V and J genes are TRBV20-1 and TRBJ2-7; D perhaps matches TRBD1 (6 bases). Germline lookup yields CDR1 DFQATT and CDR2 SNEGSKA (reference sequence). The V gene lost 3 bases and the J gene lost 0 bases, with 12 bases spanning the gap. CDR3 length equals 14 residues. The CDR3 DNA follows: TGCAGTGCTAGCGAGGGGGAATTCTCCTACGAGCAGTACTTC. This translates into CSASEGEFSYEQYF.

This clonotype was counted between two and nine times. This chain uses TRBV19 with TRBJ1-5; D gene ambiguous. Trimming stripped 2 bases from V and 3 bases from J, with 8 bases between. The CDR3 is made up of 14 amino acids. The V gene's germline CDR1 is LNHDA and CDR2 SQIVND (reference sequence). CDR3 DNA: TGTGCCAGTAGTATATACACCGACAATCAGCCCCAGCATTTT. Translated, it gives CASSIYTDNQPQHF.

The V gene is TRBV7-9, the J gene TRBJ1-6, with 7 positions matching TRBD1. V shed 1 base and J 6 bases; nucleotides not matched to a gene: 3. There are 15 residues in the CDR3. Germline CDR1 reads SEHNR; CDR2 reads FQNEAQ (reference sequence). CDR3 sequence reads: CASSLVRDSNSPLHF. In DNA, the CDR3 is TGTGCCAGCAGCTTAGTTAGGGACAGTAATTCACCCCTCCACTTT.

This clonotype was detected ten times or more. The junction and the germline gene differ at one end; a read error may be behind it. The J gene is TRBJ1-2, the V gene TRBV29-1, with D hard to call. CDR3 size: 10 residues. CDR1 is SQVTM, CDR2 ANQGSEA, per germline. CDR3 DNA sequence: TGCAGCGTTGGTGACGAGTTTAGATCCTTC. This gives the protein CSVGDEFRSF.

CDR3 protein: CAISEGVGVRQPQHF. The CDR3 region has the DNA TGTGCCATCAGTGAGGGGGTCGGGGTGAGGCAGCCCCAGCATTTT. This rearrangement joins TRBV10-3 to TRBJ1-5; D gene uncertain. V lost 2 bases and J 7 bases, leaving 15 bases between the germline ends. The CDR3 consists of 15 residues. Germline CDR1 and CDR2: ENHRY and SYGVKD.

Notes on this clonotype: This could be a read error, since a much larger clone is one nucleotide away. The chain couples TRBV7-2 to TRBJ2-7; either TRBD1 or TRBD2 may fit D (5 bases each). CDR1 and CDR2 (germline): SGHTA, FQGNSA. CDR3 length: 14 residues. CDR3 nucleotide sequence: TGTGCCAGCAGCTTATTTCAGGACGGGGACGAGCAGAACTTC. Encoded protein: CASSLFQDGDEQNF.

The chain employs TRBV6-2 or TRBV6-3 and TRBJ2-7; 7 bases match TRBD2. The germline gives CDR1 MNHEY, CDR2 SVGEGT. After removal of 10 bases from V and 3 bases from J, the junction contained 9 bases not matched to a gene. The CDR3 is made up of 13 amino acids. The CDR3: CATDRGDLYEQYF. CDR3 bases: TGTGCCACTGACCGGGGGGATCTCTACGAGCAGTACTTC.

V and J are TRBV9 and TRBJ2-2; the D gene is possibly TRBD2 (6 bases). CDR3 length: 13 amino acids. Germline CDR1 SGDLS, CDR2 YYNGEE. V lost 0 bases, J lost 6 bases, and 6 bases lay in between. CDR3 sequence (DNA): TGTGCCAGCAGCGTAGGGGGGGCCGGGGAGCTGTTTTTT. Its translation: CASSVGGAGELFF.

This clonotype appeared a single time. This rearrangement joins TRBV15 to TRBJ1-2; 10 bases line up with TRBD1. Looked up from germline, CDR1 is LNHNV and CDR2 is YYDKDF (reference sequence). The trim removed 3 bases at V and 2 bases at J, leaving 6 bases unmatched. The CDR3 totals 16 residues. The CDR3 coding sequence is TGTGCCACCAGCAGCCCGACAGGGGGCCGAAACTATGGCTACACCTTC. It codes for CATSSPTGGRNYGYTF.

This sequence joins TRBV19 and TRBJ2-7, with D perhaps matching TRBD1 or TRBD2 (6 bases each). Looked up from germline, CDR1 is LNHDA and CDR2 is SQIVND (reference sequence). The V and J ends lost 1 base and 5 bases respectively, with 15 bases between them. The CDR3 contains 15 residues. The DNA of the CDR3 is TGTGCCAGTAGTATAGTGGGGGGCACGGAGGACGAGCAGTACTTC. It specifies CASSIVGGTEDEQYF.